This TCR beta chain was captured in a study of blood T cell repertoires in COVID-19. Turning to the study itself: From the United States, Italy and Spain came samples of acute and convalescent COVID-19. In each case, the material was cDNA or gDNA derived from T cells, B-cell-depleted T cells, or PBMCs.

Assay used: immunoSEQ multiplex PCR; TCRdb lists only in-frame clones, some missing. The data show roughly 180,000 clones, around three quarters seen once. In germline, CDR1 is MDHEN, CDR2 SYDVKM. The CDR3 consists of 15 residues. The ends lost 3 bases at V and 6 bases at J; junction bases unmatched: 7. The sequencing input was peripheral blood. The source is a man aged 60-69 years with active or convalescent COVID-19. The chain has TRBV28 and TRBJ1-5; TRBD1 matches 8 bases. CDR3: CASSFRQGSGQPQHF. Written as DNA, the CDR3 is TGTGCCAGCAGTTTCCGACAGGGGTCCGGTCAGCCCCAGCATTTT.